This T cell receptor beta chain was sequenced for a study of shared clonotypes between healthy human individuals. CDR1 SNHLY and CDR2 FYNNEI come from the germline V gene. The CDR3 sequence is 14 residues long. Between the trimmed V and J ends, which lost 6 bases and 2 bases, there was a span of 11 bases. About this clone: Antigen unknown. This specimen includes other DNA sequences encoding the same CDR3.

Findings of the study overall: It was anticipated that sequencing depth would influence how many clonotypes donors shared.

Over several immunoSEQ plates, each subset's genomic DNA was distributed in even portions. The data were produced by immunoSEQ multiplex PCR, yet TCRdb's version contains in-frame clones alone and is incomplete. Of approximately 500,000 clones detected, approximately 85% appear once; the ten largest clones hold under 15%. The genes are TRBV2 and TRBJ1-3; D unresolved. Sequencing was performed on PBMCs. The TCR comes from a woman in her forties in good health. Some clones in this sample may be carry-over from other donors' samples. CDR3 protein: CASSENRAGNTIYF. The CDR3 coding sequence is TGTGCCAGCAGCGAGAATAGAGCTGGAAACACCATATATTTT. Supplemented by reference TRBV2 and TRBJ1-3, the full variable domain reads EPEVTQTPSHQVTQMGQEVILRCVPISNHLYFYWYRQILGQKVEFLVSFYNNEISEKSEIFDDQFSVERPDGSNFTLKIRSTKLEDSAMYFCASSENRAGNTIYFGEGSWLTVV.